This T cell receptor (beta chain) comes out of a study of identical twins. Between the trimmed V and J ends, which lost 4 bases and 2 bases, there was a span of 17 bases. From germline, CDR1 is SGHRS and CDR2 YFSETQ. CDR3 length: 16 amino acids. TCRdb redid the calling of the 5' RACE reads with MiXCR, one entry per CDR3 protein. The sample has some 440,000 distinct CDR3 sequences; roughly 26% are singletons. This sample also belongs to another study, concerning T cells expressing NK-cell markers.

The sequence was obtained from a woman aged 18-29 years in good health. The J gene is TRBJ2-3, the V gene TRBV5-1; possibly TRBD1 for D (6 bases). The sample consisted of CD4+ T cells sorted from blood. CDR3 sequence (DNA): TGCGCCAGCAGCGCTACCGGGACACGCGACACAGATACGCAGTATTTT. Residues: CASSATGTRDTDTQYF.